These T cell receptor beta chains were read from a single sample in a study of regulatory T cells in long-lasting Graves disease. TCRdb recomputed calls from the multiplex PCR reads with MiXCR, one row per CDR3 protein. This repertoire shows about 530,000 distinct CDR3 sequences, about 16% found once; its top ten account for 20% to 25%. These same data were also listed under a study on T cells in Graves' hyperthyroidism and ophthalmopathy.

The sequencing used peripheral blood mononuclear cells (PBMCs), collected at new diagnosis, from a patient treated with antithyroid drugs. The receptors come from a woman aged 35-60 years with Graves disease. Each CDR3 is given with its conserved first and last residue. A D gene is named only where the DNA matches it firmly. Clone sizes are given selectively: once, few, many, or a class where the clone is expanded.

clone_size j_call v_call d_call cdr3_nt cdr3_aa
many TRBJ2-7 TRBV6-1 TRBD1 TGTGCCAGCAGTGCCGGCCGACAGGGTTGGTTAGACGAGCAGTACTTC CASSAGRQGWLDEQYF
few TRBJ1-1 TRBV15 NA TGTGCCACCAGCAGAGAAAGGGGGACTAACACTGAAGCTTTCTTT CATSRERGTNTEAFF
NA TRBJ1-5 TRBV2 NA TGTGCCAGCAGTGGCCGGGCCACGTATAGCAATCAGCCCCAGCATTTT CASSGRATYSNQPQHF
few TRBJ1-4 TRBV18 TRBD1 TGTGCCAGCTCACCGCAGACAGGGGCAACTAATGAAAAACTGTTTTTT CASSPQTGATNEKLFF
NA TRBJ1-5 TRBV29-1 TRBD1 TGCAGCGCAAAGACAGGGGGCAATCAGCCCCAGCATTTT CSAKTGGNQPQHF
NA TRBJ1-4 TRBV6-4 TRBD1 TGTGCCAGCAGTGACTCCTCAGGCAGGGGGCAAGGAAAACTGTTTTTT CASSDSSGRGQGKLFF
many TRBJ1-4 TRBV20-1 NA TGCAGTGTAGAGGGGCGGGCAAATGAAAAACTGTTTTTT CSVEGRANEKLFF
NA TRBJ1-5 TRBV10-3 NA TGTGCCATCAGCGCGGGTGGGGGGCCGAATCAGCCCCAGCATTTT CAISAGGGPNQPQHF
many TRBJ1-6 TRBV4-1 NA TGCGCCAGCAGCCAAGGTTTATGGGCAGGGGTTATCCATTCACCCCTCCACTTT CASSQGLWAGVIHSPLHF
many TRBJ2-2 TRBV6-5 NA TGTGCCAGCAGTTGGCGGACAGACCAAACCGGGGAGCTGTTTTTT CASSWRTDQTGELFF
many TRBJ2-5 TRBV4-1 TRBD2 TGCGCCAGCAGCCAAAGACTAGCGGGGGACCTACAAGAGACCCAGTACTTC CASSQRLAGDLQETQYF
NA TRBJ2-5 TRBV15 NA TGTGCCACCAGCTCCCGGCAGGTGGAGACCCAGTACTTC CATSSRQVETQYF
NA TRBJ1-5 TRBV18 TRBD1 TGTGCCAGCTCGCAACAGGGGGTCAATCAGCCCCAGCATTTT CASSQQGVNQPQHF
many TRBJ2-3 TRBV7-3 NA TGTGCCAGCAGCAATGACAACACAGATACGCAGTATTTT CASSNDNTDTQYF
NA TRBJ2-5 TRBV20-1 NA TGCAGTGCTAGAGGGAACTACCAAGAGACCCAGTACTTC CSARGNYQETQYF
many TRBJ1-2 TRBV6-2/TRBV6-3 TRBD1 TGTGCCAGCATGGACAGGGACGAGGATGGCTACACCTTC CASMDRDEDGYTF
NA TRBJ2-5 TRBV19 TRBD1 TGTGCCAGTATGGGCAGGGGGAACCAAGAGACCCAGTACTTC CASMGRGNQETQYF